The source of this T cell receptor (beta chain) is a study of T-cell memory formation after mild COVID-19. Study results and limitations: Clones shrinking from day 15 to 85 showed even CD4/CD8 mixes; later expanders tilted CD4+. There was no confirmation that second-wave clones peaking on day 37 were SARS-CoV-2 specific.

Remarks on this clonotype: Its matching antigen is unknown.

V was shortened by 11 bases and J by 4 bases, with 21 bases between the two germline ends. The germline V gene has CDR1 MNHNS and CDR2 SASEGT. This CDR3 contains 15 residues. TCRdb itself ran the 5' RACE reads through MiXCR, one entry per CDR3 protein. The sample lists 250,000 or so distinct CDR3 sequences; around 10% were seen once. The J gene is TRBJ1-5, the V gene TRBV6-1, with D perhaps matching TRBD1 (6 bases). The sample consisted of PBMCs or a T cell subset sorted from them (not recorded which). This receptor was obtained from a man younger than 30 who had mild COVID-19 (a few samples of this study predate the infection). Cell type and time point are not known. DNA of the CDR3: TGTGCCGCCAGGGGCGGAGGCGTTGGGAATCAGCCCCAGCATTTT. Translating gives CAARGGGVGNQPQHF.